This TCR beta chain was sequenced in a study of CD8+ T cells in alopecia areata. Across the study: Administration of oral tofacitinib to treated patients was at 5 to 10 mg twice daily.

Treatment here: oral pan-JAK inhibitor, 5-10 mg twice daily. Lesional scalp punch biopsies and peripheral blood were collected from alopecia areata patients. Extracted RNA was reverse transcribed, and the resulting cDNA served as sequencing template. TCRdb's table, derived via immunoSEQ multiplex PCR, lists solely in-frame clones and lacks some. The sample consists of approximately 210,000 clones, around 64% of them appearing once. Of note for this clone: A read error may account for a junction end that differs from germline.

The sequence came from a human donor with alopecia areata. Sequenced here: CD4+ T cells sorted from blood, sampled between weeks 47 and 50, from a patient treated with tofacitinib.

CDR3 nucleotides: TGTGCCACCAGTAGAGTGAACACTGAAGCTTTCTTT. Translation: CATSRVNTEAFF. The chain recombines TRBV15 with TRBJ1-1; no reliable D call. Germline V gives CDR1 LNHNV, CDR2 YYDKDF (reference sequence). This CDR3 is 12 amino acids long.